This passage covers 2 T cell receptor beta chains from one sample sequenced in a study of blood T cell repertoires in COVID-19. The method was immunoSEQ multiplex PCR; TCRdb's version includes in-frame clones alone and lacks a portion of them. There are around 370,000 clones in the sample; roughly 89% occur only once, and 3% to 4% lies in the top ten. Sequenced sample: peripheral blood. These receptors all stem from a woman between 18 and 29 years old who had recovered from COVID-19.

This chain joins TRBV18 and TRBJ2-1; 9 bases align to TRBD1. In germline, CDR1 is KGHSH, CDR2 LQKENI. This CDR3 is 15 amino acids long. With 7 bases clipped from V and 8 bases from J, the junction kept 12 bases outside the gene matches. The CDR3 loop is CASYDGTGFKDEQFF. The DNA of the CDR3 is TGTGCCAGCTATGACGGGACAGGGTTCAAGGATGAGCAGTTCTTC.

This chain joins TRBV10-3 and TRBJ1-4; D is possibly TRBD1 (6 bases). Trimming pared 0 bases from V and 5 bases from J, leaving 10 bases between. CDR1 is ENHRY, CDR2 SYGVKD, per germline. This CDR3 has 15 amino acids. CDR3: CAISESGQRNEKLFF. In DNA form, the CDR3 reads TGTGCCATCAGTGAGTCCGGACAGAGAAATGAAAAACTGTTTTTT.